The clone carrying this T cell receptor beta chain occurred many times. What it binds is not known. Exclusions: uncontrolled infection, other autoimmune disease, pregnancy, lactation. This entry belongs to a study of T cells in Graves' hyperthyroidism and ophthalmopathy. Study outcomes and limitations: Also found in blood were most expanded thyroid clonotypes above 0.001. Ophthalmopathy, which appeared later, was predicted by the model a median roughly 6.5 months before onset.

Per germline, CDR1 KGHSH and CDR2 LQKENI. V was cut by 0 bases and J by 6 bases, with 14 bases left in between. The CDR3 sequence is 15 residues long. There were TCR beta CDR3 regions amplified from RNA transcripts. A first-round RT-PCR of the TCR CDR3 used the HTBI primer set. TCRdb re-called the multiplex PCR reads through MiXCR, storing one row per CDR3 protein. Of approximately 260,000 distinct CDR3 sequences in the sample, nearly 15% are singletons; the top ten hold 30% to 35%. The source is a woman between 45 and 60 years old with Graves' hyperthyroidism that later progressed to Graves' ophthalmopathy. Sequences were obtained from blood. V and J are TRBV18 and TRBJ1-2, with D possibly TRBD1 on 6 matching bases. In DNA form, the CDR3 reads TGTGCCAGCTCACCACCATCAACAGGGTCAGATGGCTACACCTTC. Amino acid sequence: CASSPPSTGSDGYTF.